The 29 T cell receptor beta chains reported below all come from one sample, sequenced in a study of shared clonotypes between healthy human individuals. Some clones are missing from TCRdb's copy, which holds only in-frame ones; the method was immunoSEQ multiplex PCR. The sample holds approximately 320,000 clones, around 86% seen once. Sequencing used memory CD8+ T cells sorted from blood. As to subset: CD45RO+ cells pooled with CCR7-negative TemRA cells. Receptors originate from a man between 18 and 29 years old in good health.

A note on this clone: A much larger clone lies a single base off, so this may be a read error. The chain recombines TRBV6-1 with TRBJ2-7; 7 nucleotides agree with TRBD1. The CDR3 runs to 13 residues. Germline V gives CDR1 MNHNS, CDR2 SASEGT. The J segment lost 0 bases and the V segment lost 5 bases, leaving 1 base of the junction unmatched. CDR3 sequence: CASSWDSSYEQYF. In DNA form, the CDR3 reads TGTGCCAGCAGTTGGGACAGCTCCTACGAGCAGTACTTC.

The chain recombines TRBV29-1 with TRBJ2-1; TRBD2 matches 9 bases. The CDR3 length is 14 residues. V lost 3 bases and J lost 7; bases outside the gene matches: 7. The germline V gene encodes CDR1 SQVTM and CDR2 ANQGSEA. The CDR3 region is CSVELRGGVNEQFF. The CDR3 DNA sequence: TGCAGCGTTGAGTTGCGGGGGGGAGTAAATGAGCAGTTCTTC.

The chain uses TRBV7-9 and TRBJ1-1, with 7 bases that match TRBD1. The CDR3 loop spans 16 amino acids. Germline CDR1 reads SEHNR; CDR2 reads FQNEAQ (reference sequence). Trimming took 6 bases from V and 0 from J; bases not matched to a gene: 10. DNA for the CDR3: TGTGCCAGCAGTGACCTTTTACAGGGGATGAACACTGAAGCTTTCTTT. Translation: CASSDLLQGMNTEAFF.

Here the CDR3 DNA reads TGTGCCAGCTGCAGTGCGGCGACGACCTGGTACGAGCAGTACTTC. Its protein product is CASCSAATTWYEQYF. The rearrangement joins TRBV2 to TRBJ2-7, with D uncertain. V lost 8 bases to trimming and J lost 4 bases, with 21 bases between them. Germline CDR1 and CDR2: SNHLY and FYNNEI. The CDR3 covers 15 residues. The complete variable domain, with remaining parts taken from reference TRBV2 and TRBJ2-7, reads EPEVTQTPSHQVTQMGQEVILRCVPISNHLYFYWYRQILGQKVEFLVSFYNNEISEKSEIFDDQFSVERPDGSNFTLKIRSTKLEDSAMYFCASCSAATTWYEQYFGPGTRLTVT.

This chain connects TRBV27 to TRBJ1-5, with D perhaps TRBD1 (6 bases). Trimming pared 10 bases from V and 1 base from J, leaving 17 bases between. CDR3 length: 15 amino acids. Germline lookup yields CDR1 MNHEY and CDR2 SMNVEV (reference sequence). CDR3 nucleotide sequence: TGTGCCACCAGCCCAGGGGCTGGGAGCAATCAGCCCCAGCATTTT. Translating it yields CATSPGAGSNQPQHF.

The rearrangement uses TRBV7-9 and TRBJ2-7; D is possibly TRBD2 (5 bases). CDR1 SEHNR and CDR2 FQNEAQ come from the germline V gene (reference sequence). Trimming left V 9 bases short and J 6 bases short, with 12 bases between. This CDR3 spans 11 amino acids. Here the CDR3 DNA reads TGTGCCAGTAGTTTCGGGGTCGAGCAGTACTTC. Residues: CASSFGVEQYF.

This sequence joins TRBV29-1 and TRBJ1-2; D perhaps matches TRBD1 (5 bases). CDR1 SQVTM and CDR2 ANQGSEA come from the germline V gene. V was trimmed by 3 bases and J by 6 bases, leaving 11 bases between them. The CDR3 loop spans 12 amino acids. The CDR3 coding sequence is TGCAGCGTTGATGAGGGGATTCATGGCTACACCTTC. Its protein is CSVDEGIHGYTF.

CDR3 protein: CASSLSPGGATDTQYF. The CDR3 DNA sequence: TGTGCCAGCAGTTTATCCCCGGGAGGGGCCACAGATACGCAGTATTTT. V usage is TRBV27 and J usage is TRBJ2-3; 8 nucleotides line up with TRBD2. The CDR3 runs to 16 residues. V lost 0 bases to trimming and J lost 2 bases; unmatched junction nucleotides: 4. Looked up from germline, CDR1 is MNHEY and CDR2 is SMNVEV (reference sequence).

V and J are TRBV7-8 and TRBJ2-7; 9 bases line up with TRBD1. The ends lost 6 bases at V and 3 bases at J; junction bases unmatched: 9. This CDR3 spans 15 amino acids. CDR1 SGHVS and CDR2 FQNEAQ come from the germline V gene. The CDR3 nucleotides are TGTGCCAGCAGTCTGGGACAGGGCCCCTACTACGAGCAGTACTTC. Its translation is CASSLGQGPYYEQYF.

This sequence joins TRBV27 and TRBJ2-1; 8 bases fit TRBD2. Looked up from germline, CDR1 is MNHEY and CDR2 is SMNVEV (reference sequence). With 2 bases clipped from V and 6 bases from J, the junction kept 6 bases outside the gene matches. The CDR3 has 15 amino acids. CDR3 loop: CASSLGLAPINEQFF. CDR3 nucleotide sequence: TGTGCCAGCAGTTTAGGACTAGCCCCGATCAATGAGCAGTTCTTC.

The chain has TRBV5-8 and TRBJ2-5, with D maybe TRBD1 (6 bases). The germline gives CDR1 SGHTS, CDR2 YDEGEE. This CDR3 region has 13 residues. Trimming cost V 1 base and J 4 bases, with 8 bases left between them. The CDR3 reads CASSLWGRETQYF. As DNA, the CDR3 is TGTGCCAGCAGCTTGTGGGGGCGAGAGACCCAGTACTTC.

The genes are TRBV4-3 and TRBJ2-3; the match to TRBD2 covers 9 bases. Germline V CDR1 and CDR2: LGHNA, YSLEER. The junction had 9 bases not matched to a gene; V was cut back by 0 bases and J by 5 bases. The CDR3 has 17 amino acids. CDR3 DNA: TGCGCCAGCAGCCAAGAGGGGCTAGCGGGAATCAAAGATACGCAGTATTTT. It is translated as CASSQEGLAGIKDTQYF.

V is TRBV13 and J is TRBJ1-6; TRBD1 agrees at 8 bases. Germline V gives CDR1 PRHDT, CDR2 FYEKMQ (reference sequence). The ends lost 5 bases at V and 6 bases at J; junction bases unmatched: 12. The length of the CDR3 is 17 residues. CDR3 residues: CASSPTGDRDGNSPLHF. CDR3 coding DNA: TGTGCCAGCAGCCCGACAGGGGATCGGGATGGTAATTCACCCCTCCACTTT.

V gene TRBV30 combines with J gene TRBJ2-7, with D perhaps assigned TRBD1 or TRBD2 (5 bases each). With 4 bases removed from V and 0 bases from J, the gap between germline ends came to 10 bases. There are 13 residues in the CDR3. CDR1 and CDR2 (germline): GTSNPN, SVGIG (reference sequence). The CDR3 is CAWTWGSSYEQYF. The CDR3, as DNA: TGTGCCTGGACCTGGGGGAGCTCCTACGAGCAGTACTTC.

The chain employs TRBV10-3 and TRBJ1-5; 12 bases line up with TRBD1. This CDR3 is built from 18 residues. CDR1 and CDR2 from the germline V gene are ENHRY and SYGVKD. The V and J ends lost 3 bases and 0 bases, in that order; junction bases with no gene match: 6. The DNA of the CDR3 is TGTGCCATCAGTGATCCCGGGACAGGGGGCCCTAGCAATCAGCCCCAGCATTTT. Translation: CAISDPGTGGPSNQPQHF.

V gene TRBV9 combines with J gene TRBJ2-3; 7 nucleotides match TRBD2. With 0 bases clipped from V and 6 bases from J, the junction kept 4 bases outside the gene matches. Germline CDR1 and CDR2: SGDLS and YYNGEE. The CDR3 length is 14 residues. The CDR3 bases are TGTGCCAGCAGCGTAGGCGGGAGTATGGATACGCAGTATTTT. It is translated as CASSVGGSMDTQYF.

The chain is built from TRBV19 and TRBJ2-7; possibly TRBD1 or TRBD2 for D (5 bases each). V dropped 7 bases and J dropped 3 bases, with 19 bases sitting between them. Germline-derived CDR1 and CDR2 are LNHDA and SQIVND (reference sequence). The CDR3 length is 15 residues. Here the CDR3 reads CASTSTGTASYEQYF. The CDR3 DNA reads TGTGCCAGTACTTCCACCGGGACGGCGAGCTACGAGCAGTACTTC.

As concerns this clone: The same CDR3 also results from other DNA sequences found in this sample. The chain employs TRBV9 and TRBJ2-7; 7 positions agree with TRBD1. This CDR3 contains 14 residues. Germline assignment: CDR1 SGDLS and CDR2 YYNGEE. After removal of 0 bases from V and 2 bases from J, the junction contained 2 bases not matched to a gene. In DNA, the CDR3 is TGTGCCAGCAGCGTAGGGGACAGAGCCTACGAGCAGTACTTC. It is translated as CASSVGDRAYEQYF.

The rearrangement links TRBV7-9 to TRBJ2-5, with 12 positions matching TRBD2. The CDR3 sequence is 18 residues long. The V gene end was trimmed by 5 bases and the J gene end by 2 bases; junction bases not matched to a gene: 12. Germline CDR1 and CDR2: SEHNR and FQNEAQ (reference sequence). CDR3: CASSDYGGLAGLQETQYF. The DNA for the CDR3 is TGTGCCAGCAGCGACTATGGGGGACTAGCGGGTCTTCAAGAGACCCAGTACTTC.

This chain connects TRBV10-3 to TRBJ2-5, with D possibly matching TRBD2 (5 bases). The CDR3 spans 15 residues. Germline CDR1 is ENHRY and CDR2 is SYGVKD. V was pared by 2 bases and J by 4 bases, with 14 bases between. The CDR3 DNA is TGTGCCATCAGTGAGGACGGGTTACGGGGAGAGACCCAGTACTTC. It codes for CAISEDGLRGETQYF.

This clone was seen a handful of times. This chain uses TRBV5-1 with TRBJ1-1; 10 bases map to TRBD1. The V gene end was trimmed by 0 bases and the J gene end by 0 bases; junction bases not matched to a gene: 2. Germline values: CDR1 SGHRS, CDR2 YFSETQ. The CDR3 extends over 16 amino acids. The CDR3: CASSLEGTGVNTEAFF. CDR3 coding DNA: TGCGCCAGCAGCTTGGAAGGGACAGGGGTGAACACTGAAGCTTTCTTT.

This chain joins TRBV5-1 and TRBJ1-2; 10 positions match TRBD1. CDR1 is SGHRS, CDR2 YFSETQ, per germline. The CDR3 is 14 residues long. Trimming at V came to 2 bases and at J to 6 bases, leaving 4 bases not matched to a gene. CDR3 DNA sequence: TGCGCCAGCAGCTTCCAAGGACAGGGGGATGGCTACACCTTC. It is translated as CASSFQGQGDGYTF.

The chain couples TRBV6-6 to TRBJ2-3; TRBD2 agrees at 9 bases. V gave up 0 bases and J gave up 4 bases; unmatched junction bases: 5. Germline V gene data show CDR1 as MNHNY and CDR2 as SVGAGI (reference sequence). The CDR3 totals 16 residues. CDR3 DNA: TGTGCCAGCAGTTACTCTAGCGGGAGTCGTGCAGATACGCAGTATTTT. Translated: CASSYSSGSRADTQYF.

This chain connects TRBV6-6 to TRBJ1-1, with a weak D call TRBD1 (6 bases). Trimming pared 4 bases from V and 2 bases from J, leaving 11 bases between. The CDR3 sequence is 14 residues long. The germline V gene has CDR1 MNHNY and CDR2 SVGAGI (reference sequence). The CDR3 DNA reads TGTGCCAGCAGTTCCATACAGGGTAACACTGAAGCTTTCTTT. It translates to CASSSIQGNTEAFF.

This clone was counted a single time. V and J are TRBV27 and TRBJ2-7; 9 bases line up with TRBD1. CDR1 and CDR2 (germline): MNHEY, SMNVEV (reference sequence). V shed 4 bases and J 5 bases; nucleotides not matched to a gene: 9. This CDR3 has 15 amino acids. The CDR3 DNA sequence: TGTGCCAGCAGTTATATTCCGGGACAGGGCAACGAGCAGTACTTC. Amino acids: CASSYIPGQGNEQYF.

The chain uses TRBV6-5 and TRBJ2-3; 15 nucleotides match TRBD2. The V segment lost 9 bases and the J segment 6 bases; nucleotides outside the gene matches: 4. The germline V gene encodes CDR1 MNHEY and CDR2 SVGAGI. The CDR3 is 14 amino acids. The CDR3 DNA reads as TGTGCCAGTGGACTAGCGGGGGGGATGGATACGCAGTATTTT. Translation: CASGLAGGMDTQYF.

This chain's CDR3 is CASSPSLAGEVYEQYF. Written as DNA, the CDR3 is TGTGCCAGCAGCCCTTCCCTAGCGGGGGAAGTCTACGAGCAGTACTTC. This chain links TRBV27 with TRBJ2-7; 10 nucleotides align to TRBD2. CDR3 size: 16 residues. V lost 6 bases, J lost 3 bases, and 11 bases stayed unmatched. CDR1 and CDR2 (germline): MNHEY, SMNVEV (reference sequence).

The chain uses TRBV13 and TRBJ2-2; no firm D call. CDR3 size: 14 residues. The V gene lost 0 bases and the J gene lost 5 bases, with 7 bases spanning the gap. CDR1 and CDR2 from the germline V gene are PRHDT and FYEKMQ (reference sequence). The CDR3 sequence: CASSLGARTGELFF. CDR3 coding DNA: TGTGCCAGCAGCTTAGGGGCGAGAACCGGGGAGCTGTTTTTT.

CDR3 nucleotide sequence: TGTGCCAGTAGTGCTGTACTAGCGGGAGGGGGTACGCAGTATTTT. Translated, it gives CASSAVLAGGGTQYF. This chain uses TRBV19 with TRBJ2-3; TRBD2 aligns across 13 bases. V lost 5 bases to trimming and J lost 8 bases; unmatched junction nucleotides: 7. Germline CDR1 is LNHDA and CDR2 is SQIVND (reference sequence). This CDR3 contains 15 residues.